This T cell receptor beta chain was captured in a study of T-cell memory formation after mild COVID-19 (dated by TCRdb to the early 2020s). With respect to the entire study: TCR sequence clusters from the two donors were found to be largely donor specific. In two donors, T-cell clones that expanded and contracted after mild COVID-19 were tracked by sequencing TCRalpha and TCRbeta repertoires over time. Two young, previously healthy adult volunteers, one female and one male, were included in the cohort. What the work shows at the level of the full study, not this receptor alone: Contracting CD4+ clones turned up mainly in the CM and EM memory subsets, whereas EMRA was where CD8+ clones were enriched. The second-wave clones that peaked on day 37 were not confirmed to be SARS-CoV-2 specific. From day 15 to 85, contracting clones showed balanced CD4/CD8 phenotypes, whereas a second wave of clones that expanded from day 15 to 37 leaned towards CD4+. The detection of some responding clones in pre-infection memory suggests that pre-existing cross-reactive memory T cells joined the SARS-CoV-2 response. The study covered only a couple of mild cases, and larger cohorts including severe cases with pre-infection samples were considered necessary.

A word on this clonotype: Its target antigen remains unknown. Within one base of it there is no much larger clone, and no base qualities were kept.

V is cut back by 6 bases and J by 3 bases, with 7 bases in the junction unmatched. CDR3 length: 16 amino acids, cysteine to phenylalanine. Only CDR3 DNA remains: 48 bases, in frame from the first base. For CDR1 and CDR2, the germline V gene lists MNHEY and SVGEGT. Ficoll-Paque density gradient centrifugation was used to isolate PBMCs. For sequencing, an Illumina NovaSeq 6000 was employed. cDNA libraries for TCRalpha and TCRbeta were prepared by 5'RACE using constant-segment primers, with sample barcodes and unique molecular identifiers added. RNA was extracted from every sample with Trizol reagent. Library amplification was performed in two PCR steps, and a second sample barcode and Illumina TruSeq adapters were introduced in the second step. Sequencing of libraries was performed on an Illumina NovaSeq with 2 x 150 bp paired-end reads. From the authors' description of their analysis: Demultiplexing of reads and collapsing into UMI-guided consensus sequences were performed with migec v1.2.7. Using mixcr v2.1.11, UMI consensuses were aligned to TRA and TRB V and J templates and then assembled into clonotypes. Expanded or contracted clonotypes were those called significant by both edgeR and NoisET, with noise models trained on biological replicates. For edgeR calls, the thresholds were a false discovery rate-adjusted p below 0.01 and a log2 fold-change of 1. As an exploratory analysis of dynamics, max-normalized trajectories of the 1000 most abundant clonotypes were examined by PCA with hierarchical clustering. Separately sequenced CD4+ and CD8+ repertoires were used to assign a CD4 or CD8 phenotype to each responding clone. The raw public reads went through TCRdb reprocessing: fastp at Q25, MiXCR clone calling, in-frame beta chains kept. Records with the same CDR3 protein are collapsed into one entry carrying the most frequent genes and DNA. TCRdb, not the authors, supplied the V and J calls. The sample table records roughly 110,000 distinct CDR3 sequences; around an eighth of these occur just once. Clones ranked in the top ten supply around 26% of the sample.

Sequencing was performed on PBMCs or a T cell subset sorted from them (not recorded which). The TCR was taken from an adult woman who had mild COVID-19 (a few samples of this study predate the infection). The sample titles of this study are shuffled in the database, so cell type and time point are left out; the donor was told from shared clones. Rearrangement joined TRBV6-2 or TRBV6-3 to TRBJ2-7, and TRBD2 aligns with 14 junction nucleotides. The CDR3 is CASRGLAGASHYEQYF. The nucleotide sequence reads TGTGCCAGCAGGGGACTAGCGGGAGCTTCTCACTACGAGCAGTACTTC.